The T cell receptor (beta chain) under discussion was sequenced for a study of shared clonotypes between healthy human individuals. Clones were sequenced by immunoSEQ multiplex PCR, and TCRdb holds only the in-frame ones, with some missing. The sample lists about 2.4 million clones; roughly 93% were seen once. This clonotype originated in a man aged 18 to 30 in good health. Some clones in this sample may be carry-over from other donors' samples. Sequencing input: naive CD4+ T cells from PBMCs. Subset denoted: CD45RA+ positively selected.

The CDR3 protein is CASRQGAVYEQYF. The CDR3 nucleotides read TGCGCCAGCAGGCAGGGGGCTGTGTACGAGCAGTACTTC. The chain has TRBV5-1 and TRBJ2-7, with 8 bases aligning to TRBD1. Germline V gene sequence: CDR1 SGHRS, CDR2 YFSETQ. V gave up 5 bases and J gave up 4 bases; unmatched junction bases: 5. This CDR3 region has 13 residues.